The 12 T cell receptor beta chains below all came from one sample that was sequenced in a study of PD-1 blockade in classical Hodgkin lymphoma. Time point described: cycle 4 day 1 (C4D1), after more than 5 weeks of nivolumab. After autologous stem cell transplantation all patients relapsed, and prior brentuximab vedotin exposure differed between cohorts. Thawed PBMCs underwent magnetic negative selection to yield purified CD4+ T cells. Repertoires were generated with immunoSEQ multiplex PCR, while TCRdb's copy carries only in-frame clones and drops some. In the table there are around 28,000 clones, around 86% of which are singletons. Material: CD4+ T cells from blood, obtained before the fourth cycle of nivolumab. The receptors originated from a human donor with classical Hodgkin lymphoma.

The CDR3 loop reads CASSLAVAGAYTDTQYF. In nucleotides, the CDR3 is TGCGCCAGCAGCTTGGCCGTAGCGGGAGCGTACACAGATACGCAGTATTTT. This chain uses TRBV5-1 with TRBJ2-3, with 9 bases fitting TRBD2. Germline CDR1 SGHRS, CDR2 YFSETQ. The CDR3 consists of 17 residues. J lost 2 bases, V lost 0 bases, and 7 bases had no gene match.

The chain's CDR3 is CASSPRSYNSPLHF. DNA for the CDR3: TGTGCCAGCAGTCCCCGCTCCTATAATTCACCCCTCCACTTT. The gene calls are TRBV27 and TRBJ1-6; D is undetermined. Trimming took 5 bases from V and 0 from J, leaving 5 bases between them. This CDR3 has 14 amino acids. In germline, CDR1 is MNHEY, CDR2 SMNVEV (reference sequence).

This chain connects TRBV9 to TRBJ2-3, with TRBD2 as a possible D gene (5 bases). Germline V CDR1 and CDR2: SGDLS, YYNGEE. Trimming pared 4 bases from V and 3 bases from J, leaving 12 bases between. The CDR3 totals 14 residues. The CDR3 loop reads CASSPRGVTDTQYF. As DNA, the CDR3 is TGTGCCAGCAGCCCCCGGGGTGTTACAGATACGCAGTATTTT. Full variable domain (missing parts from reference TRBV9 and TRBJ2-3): DSGVTQTPKHLITATGQRVTLRCSPRSGDLSVYWYQQSLDQGLQFLIQYYNGEERAKGNILERFSAQQFPDLHSELNLSSLELGDSALYFCASSPRGVTDTQYFGPGTRLTVL.

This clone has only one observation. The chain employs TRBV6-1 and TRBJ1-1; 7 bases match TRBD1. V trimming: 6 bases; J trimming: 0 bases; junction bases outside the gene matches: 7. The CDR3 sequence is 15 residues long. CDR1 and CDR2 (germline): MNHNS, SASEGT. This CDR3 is CASRGTANMNTEAFF. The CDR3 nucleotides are TGTGCCAGCAGGGGGACAGCCAACATGAACACTGAAGCTTTCTTT.

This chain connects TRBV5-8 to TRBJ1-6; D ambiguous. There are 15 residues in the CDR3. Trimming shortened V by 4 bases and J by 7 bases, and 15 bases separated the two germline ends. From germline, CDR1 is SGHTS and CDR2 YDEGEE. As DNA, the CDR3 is TGTGCCAGCAGCCCAACAAACCACAAGAATTCACCCCTCCACTTT. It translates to CASSPTNHKNSPLHF.

The chain's CDR3 is CASSPRGQGGNTIYF. The CDR3, as DNA: TGTGCCAGCAGCCCCCGGGGACAGGGAGGAAACACCATATATTTT. V gene TRBV7-9 combines with J gene TRBJ1-3; 9 bases agree with TRBD1. Germline V gene data show CDR1 as SEHNR and CDR2 as FQNEAQ (reference sequence). Trimming cost V 5 bases and J 4 bases; bases outside gene matches: 6. This CDR3 is built from 15 residues.

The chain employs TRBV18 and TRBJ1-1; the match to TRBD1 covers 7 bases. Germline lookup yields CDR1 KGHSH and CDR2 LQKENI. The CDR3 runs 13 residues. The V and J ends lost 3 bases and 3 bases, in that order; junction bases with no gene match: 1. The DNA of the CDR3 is TGTGCCAGCTCACCGACAGGGCACACTGAAGCTTTCTTT. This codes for CASSPTGHTEAFF.

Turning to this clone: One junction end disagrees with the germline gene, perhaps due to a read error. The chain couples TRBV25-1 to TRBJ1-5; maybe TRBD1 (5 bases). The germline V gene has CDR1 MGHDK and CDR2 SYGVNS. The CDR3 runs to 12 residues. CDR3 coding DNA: TGTGCCCGCAGGGCCCCGAATCAGCCCCAGCATTTT. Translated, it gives CARRAPNQPQHF.

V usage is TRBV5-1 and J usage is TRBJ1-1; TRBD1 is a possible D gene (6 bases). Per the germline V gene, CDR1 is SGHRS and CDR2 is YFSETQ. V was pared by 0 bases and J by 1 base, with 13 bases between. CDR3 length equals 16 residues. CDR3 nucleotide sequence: TGCGCCAGCAGCTTGGGGTACGGGGGCACGAACACTGAAGCTTTCTTT. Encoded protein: CASSLGYGGTNTEAFF.

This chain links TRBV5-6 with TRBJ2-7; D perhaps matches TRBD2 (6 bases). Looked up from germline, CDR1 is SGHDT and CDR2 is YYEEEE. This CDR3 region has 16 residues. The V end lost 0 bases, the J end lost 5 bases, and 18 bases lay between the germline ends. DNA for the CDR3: TGTGCCAGCAGCTTGGTCTGGGCGGGGCCGTACGACGAGCAGTACTTC. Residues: CASSLVWAGPYDEQYF.

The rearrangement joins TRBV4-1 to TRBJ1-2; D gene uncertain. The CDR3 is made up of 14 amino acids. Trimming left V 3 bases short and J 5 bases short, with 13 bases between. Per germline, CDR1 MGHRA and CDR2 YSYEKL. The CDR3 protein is CASSHEYSAYGYTF. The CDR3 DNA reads TGCGCCAGCAGCCATGAGTACAGTGCATATGGCTACACCTTC.

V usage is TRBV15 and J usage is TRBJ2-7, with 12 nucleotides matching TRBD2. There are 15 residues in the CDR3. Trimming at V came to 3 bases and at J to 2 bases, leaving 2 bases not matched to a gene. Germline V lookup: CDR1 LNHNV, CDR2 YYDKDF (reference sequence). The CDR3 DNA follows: TGTGCCACCAGCAGGCGACTAGCGGGAGCCTACGAGCAGTACTTC. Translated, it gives CATSRRLAGAYEQYF.